The 14 T cell receptor beta chains below all came from one sample that was sequenced in a study of blood T cells in healthy people across ages. Then a second PCR, running about 6 to 12 cycles, was carried out with a sample-barcoded 5' primer and a J-beta primer mix. TCRdb analysed the 5' RACE reads with MiXCR anew, one entry per CDR3 protein. The table has approximately 690,000 distinct CDR3 sequences, 45% to 65% seen once. The source material was blood. These TCRs come from a man between 60 and 75 years old in good health.

The chain couples TRBV4-1 to TRBJ1-1; tentative D call: TRBD1 (5 bases). The CDR3 runs 13 residues. The germline V gene has CDR1 MGHRA and CDR2 YSYEKL. Trimming cost V 0 bases and J 11 bases, with 13 bases left between them. This CDR3 reads CASSQDPEGPAFF. CDR3 coding DNA: TGCGCCAGCAGCCAAGATCCGGAGGGGCCGGCTTTCTTT.

In this sample, this clonotype turned up a few times. The chain uses TRBV2 and TRBJ2-7, with 7 bases lining up with TRBD2. J lost 9 bases, V lost 6 bases, and 11 bases had no gene match. This CDR3 has 13 amino acids. The V gene's germline CDR1 is SNHLY and CDR2 FYNNEI. The CDR3 reads CASSALGGGVQYF. CDR3 coding DNA: TGTGCCAGCAGCGCACTGGGGGGAGGGGTGCAGTACTTC.

The chain carries TRBV14 and TRBJ2-3; TRBD2 might be the D (6 bases). Looked up from germline, CDR1 is SGHDN and CDR2 is FVKESK. The ends were cut back, 4 bases at V and 2 bases at J, with 10 bases in the middle. The CDR3 consists of 14 residues. CDR3 region: CASSPRDFTDTQYF. CDR3 coding DNA: TGTGCCAGCAGCCCCAGGGACTTCACAGATACGCAGTATTTT.

This clonotype was seen a single time. The gene calls are TRBV5-5 and TRBJ2-2, with D perhaps TRBD2 (6 bases). Trimming shortened V by 7 bases and J by 4 bases, and 17 bases separated the two germline ends. This CDR3 is built from 15 residues. CDR1 is SGHKS, CDR2 YYEKEE, per germline (reference sequence). The CDR3: CASGGKGLSTGELFF. The CDR3 nucleotides are TGTGCCAGCGGGGGGAAGGGACTCAGCACCGGGGAGCTGTTTTTT.

This clonotype showed up just once. The chain carries TRBV21-1 and TRBJ2-6; TRBD1 was called by the table and not checked on the DNA. TRBV21-1 is labeled a pseudogene. The CDR3 has 18 amino acids. CDR3 sequence reads: CASSRNRDRGSGANVLTF. CDR3 DNA sequence: TGTGCCAGCAGCAGGAACCGGGACAGGGGAAGCGGGGCCAACGTCCTGACTTTC.

This chain uses TRBV29-1 with TRBJ2-3, with a tentative D call TRBD1 (5 bases). The CDR3 covers 12 residues. Looked up from germline, CDR1 is SQVTM and CDR2 is ANQGSEA. Trimming left V 6 bases short and J 6 bases short, with 13 bases between. CDR3 DNA: TGCAGCGTACGGCAGGGATCGGATACGCAGTATTTT. It codes for CSVRQGSDTQYF.

Turning to this clonotype: An end of the junction differs from the germline gene, which may be a read error. J is TRBJ2-5 and V is TRBV12-3 or TRBV12-4; no clear D. The CDR3 sequence is 11 residues long. CDR3 sequence: CASSLRETLYF. CDR3 in DNA: TGTGCCAGCAGTTTAAGAGAGACCCTGTACTTC.

On this clonotype itself: One end of the junction does not line up with germline, which may come from a read error. The chain is built from TRBV6-5 and TRBJ1-1; D unresolved. CDR3 length: 14 residues. Germline CDR1 and CDR2: MNHEY and SVGAGI. DNA of the CDR3: TGTGCCAGCAGTTACGGCGGACTGAACACGGAAGCTTTCTTT. This sequence encodes CASSYGGLNTEAFF.

This clonotype came up a few times. This rearrangement joins TRBV12-3 or TRBV12-4 to TRBJ2-7, with 7 bases matching TRBD1. The CDR3 consists of 16 residues. J gave up 1 base and V 4 bases, and 10 bases lay outside the gene matches. CDR3 DNA sequence: TGTGCCAGCAGTTCGACAGGGATGGAACGATCCTACGAGCAGTACTTC. This sequence encodes CASSSTGMERSYEQYF.

This clonotype was found once. This sequence joins TRBV28 and TRBJ2-7; D is ambiguous. The CDR3 contains 13 residues. The V gene lost 4 bases and the J gene lost 3 bases, with 10 bases spanning the gap. Germline CDR1 MDHEN, CDR2 SYDVKM. DNA for the CDR3: TGTGCCAGCAGTTCGCCCAACAGCTACGAGCAGTACTTC. Its protein product is CASSSPNSYEQYF.

This chain links TRBV20-1 with TRBJ2-5, with unresolved D. The CDR3 runs 13 residues. Germline CDR1 and CDR2: DFQATT and SNEGSKA (reference sequence). V was cut by 4 bases and J by 4 bases, with 13 bases left in between. The CDR3 region has the DNA TGCAGTGCTAAAGGCGTAAGGCCAGAGACCCAGTACTTC. The encoded protein is CSAKGVRPETQYF.

This clonotype showed up just a few times. The chain couples TRBV3-1 to TRBJ2-5; the D gene is possibly TRBD1 (5 bases). The CDR3 runs to 13 residues. Germline V gives CDR1 LGHDT, CDR2 YNNKEL (reference sequence). V lost 4 bases and J 4 bases, leaving 10 bases between the germline ends. The CDR3 bases are TGTGCCAGCAGCCTGGGGCGTTCAGAGACCCAGTACTTC. It specifies CASSLGRSETQYF.

In the case of this clonotype: Germline and junction disagree at one end, which may indicate a read error. This chain connects TRBV7-9 to TRBJ2-3, with TRBD2 as a possible D gene (6 bases). From germline, CDR1 is SEHNR and CDR2 FQNEAQ (reference sequence). This CDR3 is built from 11 residues. The CDR3 protein is CASTSTDMQYF. In DNA, the CDR3 is TGTGCCAGTACTAGCACAGATATGCAGTATTTT.

The rearrangement uses TRBV7-9 and TRBJ2-5; 8 bases line up with TRBD1. CDR1 SEHNR and CDR2 FQNEAQ come from the germline V gene (reference sequence). The CDR3 spans 15 residues. The V and J ends lost 5 bases and 2 bases, in that order; junction bases with no gene match: 7. CDR3 amino acids: CASSATGTGQETQYF. The CDR3 DNA follows: TGTGCCAGCAGCGCAACCGGGACAGGACAAGAGACCCAGTACTTC.